A selection of T cell receptor beta chains follows, all from one sample in a study of T cells in pancreatic ductal adenocarcinoma. The repertoire was sequenced with immunoSEQ multiplex PCR; TCRdb's copy has only in-frame clones and lacks some. Of approximately 9,000 clones in the sample, over 85% were seen once. What was sequenced was PBMCs. These receptors came from a human donor with pancreatic ductal adenocarcinoma. The CDR3 runs from the conserved cysteine through the conserved F or W.

j_gene: TRBJ2-4; v_gene: TRBV5-8; CDR3aa: CASSLIEYF
j_gene: TRBJ2-3; v_gene: TRBV21-1; CDR3aa: CASSKPLAGVTDTQYF
j_gene: TRBJ2-1; v_gene: TRBV19; CDR3aa: CASSMWSSYNEQFF
j_gene: TRBJ2-7; v_gene: TRBV27; CDR3aa: CASSLQGGIYEQYF
j_gene: TRBJ2-7; v_gene: TRBV27; CDR3aa: CASRRTGGTSSYEQYF
j_gene: TRBJ2-5; v_gene: TRBV7-3; CDR3aa: CASSLAGDETQYF
j_gene: TRBJ1-2; v_gene: TRBV15; CDR3aa: CATSSGWTTSYGYTF
j_gene: TRBJ1-2; v_gene: TRBV5-1; CDR3aa: CASSLATGSNGYTF
j_gene: TRBJ1-2; v_gene: TRBV6-6; CDR3aa: CASSPGEGGYTF
j_gene: TRBJ1-2; v_gene: TRBV30; CDR3aa: CAWSASPEARYTF
j_gene: TRBJ1-5; v_gene: TRBV28; CDR3aa: CASRGLSNQPQHF
j_gene: TRBJ2-1; v_gene: TRBV6-1; CDR3aa: CASSVRLGGQGRNEQFF
j_gene: TRBJ1-5; v_gene: TRBV2; CDR3aa: CASSEVQGVQPQHF